The rows below give T cell receptor beta chains drawn from one sample of a study of shared clonotypes between healthy human individuals. Data came from immunoSEQ multiplex PCR; TCRdb stores just in-frame clones and leaves some out. The sample contains 500,000 to 700,000 clones, around 96% of which appear only once. The source material was naive CD8+ T cells sorted from blood. These receptors all come from a woman in her 30s in good health. Each CDR3 is given with its conserved first and last residue. Fields, in order: clone size, J gene, D gene, V gene, CDR3 DNA, CDR3 protein. D genes are given only for firm matches. A clone size is listed for some rows: how often the clone was seen (once, few, many), or a class if it is expanded.

size: -
J: TRBJ2-7
D: -
V: TRBV4-1
DNA: TGCGCCAGCAGCCCTTCGGGCCTCGTACCCTACGAGCAGTACTTC
CDR3: CASSPSGLVPYEQYF

size: -
J: TRBJ1-5
D: -
V: TRBV6-1
DNA: TGTGCCAGCAGTGAAGCGGGGTCGGGTTTTCAGCCCCAGCATTTT
CDR3: CASSEAGSGFQPQHF

size: -
J: TRBJ2-1
D: TRBD1
V: TRBV13
DNA: TGTGCCAGCAGCCTGAGTGACAGGGGCGATGAGCAGTTCTTC
CDR3: CASSLSDRGDEQFF

size: -
J: TRBJ1-1
D: -
V: TRBV7-2
DNA: TGTGCCAGCAGCTACGGAGTAGACACTGAAGCTTTCTTT
CDR3: CASSYGVDTEAFF

size: -
J: TRBJ2-3
D: TRBD2
V: TRBV6-8
DNA: TGTGCCAGCAGTTCGTCTCTAGCGGGAGGGCCAGATACGCAGTATTTT
CDR3: CASSSSLAGGPDTQYF

size: -
J: TRBJ1-2
D: -
V: TRBV13
DNA: TGTGCCAGCAGCTTAAACTATAATAACTATGGCTACACCTTC
CDR3: CASSLNYNNYGYTF

size: -
J: TRBJ2-7
D: -
V: TRBV19
DNA: TGTGCCAGTAGTATAGCGCAGGGGAGAGAGCAGTACTTC
CDR3: CASSIAQGREQYF

size: -
J: TRBJ2-3
D: TRBD2
V: TRBV4-1
DNA: TGCGCCAGCAGCCCCGGGGGGGCGGGAGAAGGAGATACGCAGTATTTT
CDR3: CASSPGGAGEGDTQYF

size: -
J: TRBJ2-7
D: TRBD2
V: TRBV27
DNA: TGTGCCAGCAGTTCGGGGACTAGCGGGAGGGTAAGGCAGTACTTC
CDR3: CASSSGTSGRVRQYF

size: -
J: TRBJ1-1
D: -
V: TRBV10-2
DNA: TGCGCCAGCAGTGAGTCCGGGACATCGGCTGGAGGGGACTTT
CDR3: CASSESGTSAGGDF

size: -
J: TRBJ2-5
D: TRBD1
V: TRBV19
DNA: TGTGCCAGTAGTATCTTCGAGGGGGCATTAGAGACCCAGTACTTC
CDR3: CASSIFEGALETQYF

size: -
J: TRBJ2-1
D: -
V: TRBV7-6
DNA: TGTGCCAGCAGCTTATATCCAGGCAATGAGCAGTTCTTC
CDR3: CASSLYPGNEQFF

size: -
J: TRBJ2-1
D: -
V: TRBV7-9
DNA: TGTGCCAGCAGCTTAGAGACGTGGAATGAGCAGTTCTTC
CDR3: CASSLETWNEQFF

size: -
J: TRBJ2-6
D: -
V: TRBV5-1
DNA: TGCGCCAGCAGCGGAGGGGACGGAGCGTCTGGGGCCAACGTCCTGACTTTC
CDR3: CASSGGDGASGANVLTF

size: -
J: TRBJ1-3
D: -
V: TRBV4-1
DNA: TGCGCCAGCAGCCCTAGGGGAAACACCATATATTTT
CDR3: CASSPRGNTIYF

size: once
J: TRBJ2-5
D: TRBD2
V: TRBV28
DNA: TGTGCCAGCAGCTCACTGGTCGGGACTAGCGGGAGAGGGTGGGAGACCCAGTACTTC
CDR3: CASSSLVGTSGRGWETQYF